The next 23 T cell receptor beta chains were all read from a single sample in a study of identical twins. MiXCR, applied by TCRdb to the 5' RACE reads, yields one record per CDR3 protein. The repertoire includes 200,000 to 300,000 distinct CDR3 sequences, over 9.5% of them detected once, and 9% to 10% sits in the top ten. Sample: memory T cells sorted from blood. The receptors originated from a man between 50 and 59 years old in good health.

This chain joins TRBV6-2 or TRBV6-3 and TRBJ2-5, with TRBD2 identical over 7 bases. The length of the CDR3 is 15 residues. CDR1 is MNHEY, CDR2 SVGEGT, per germline. V lost 6 bases and J lost 5; bases outside the gene matches: 12. CDR3 DNA: TGTGCCAGCAGGGTAGAGGCGGGAGTGGTGGAGACCCAGTACTTC. Amino acid sequence: CASRVEAGVVETQYF.

The V call is TRBV14, the J call TRBJ2-1, with D unresolved. The V gene lost 6 bases and the J gene lost 5 bases, with 14 bases spanning the gap. The CDR3 is 14 amino acids. CDR1 and CDR2 (germline): SGHDN, FVKESK. The CDR3 sequence is CASRGLNGNNEQFF. The CDR3 DNA follows: TGTGCCAGCAGAGGGTTAAATGGGAACAATGAGCAGTTCTTC.

This clonotype has ten or more counts. The rearrangement uses TRBV12-3 or TRBV12-4 and TRBJ2-5, with D perhaps matching TRBD1 (6 bases). Trimming took 5 bases from V and 5 from J, leaving 15 bases between them. This CDR3 has 14 residues. This CDR3 reads CASSRSGAAETQYF. The DNA for the CDR3 is TGTGCCAGCAGTCGCTCAGGGGCTGCGGAGACCCAGTACTTC.

There are a few counts of this clonotype. This chain joins TRBV20-1 and TRBJ2-7, with TRBD2 matching 7 bases. With V trimmed by 0 bases and J by 3 bases, 8 bases remained unmatched. Germline V CDR1 and CDR2: DFQATT, SNEGSKA (reference sequence). CDR3 length equals 15 residues. The CDR3 loop reads CSAREGREDLYEQYF. The CDR3 DNA sequence: TGCAGTGCTAGAGAGGGCCGGGAGGACCTCTACGAGCAGTACTTC.

This clonotype occurred a few times. The chain recombines TRBV7-2 with TRBJ2-3; TRBD2 matches at 13 bases. The length of the CDR3 is 16 residues. Germline V gene lookup returns CDR1 SGHTA and CDR2 FQGNSA. V trimming: 5 bases; J trimming: 3 bases; junction bases outside the gene matches: 5. CDR3 coding DNA: TGTGCCAGCAGCCGGACTAGCGGGAGCGCAACAGATACGCAGTATTTT. The encoded protein is CASSRTSGSATDTQYF. Looking up the rest from reference TRBV7-2 and TRBJ2-3 gives the full variable domain: GAGVSQSPSNKVTEKGKDVELRCDPISGHTALYWYRQSLGQGLEFLIYFQGNSAPDKSGLPSDRFSAERTGGSVSTLTIQRTQQEDSAVYLCASSRTSGSATDTQYFGPGTRLTVL.

This clonotype was counted only a few times. V gene TRBV2 combines with J gene TRBJ2-5; D is ambiguous. V shed 6 bases and J shed 5 bases, with 13 bases lying between them. CDR3 length: 13 residues. CDR1 and CDR2 from the germline V gene are SNHLY and FYNNEI. CDR3 DNA sequence: TGTGCCAGCAGCGAAAATTATGGGGAGACCCAGTACTTC. Protein product: CASSENYGETQYF. The full variable domain, rest sourced from reference TRBV2 and TRBJ2-5, is EPEVTQTPSHQVTQMGQEVILRCVPISNHLYFYWYRQILGQKVEFLVSFYNNEISEKSEIFDDQFSVERPDGSNFTLKIRSTKLEDSAMYFCASSENYGETQYFGPGTRLLVL.

The chain carries TRBV28 and TRBJ2-1; 11 bases map to TRBD2. CDR1 is MDHEN and CDR2 is SYDVKM in the germline V gene. The CDR3 contains 16 residues. Trimming took 3 bases from V and 6 from J; bases not matched to a gene: 7. The CDR3 is CASSFYELAGVNEQFF. In nucleotides, the CDR3 is TGTGCCAGCAGTTTCTATGAACTAGCGGGAGTCAATGAGCAGTTCTTC.

This sequence joins TRBV27 and TRBJ1-5, with unresolved D. V was trimmed by 4 bases and J by 0 bases, leaving 19 bases between them. The CDR3 has 18 residues. In germline, CDR1 is MNHEY, CDR2 SMNVEV (reference sequence). In nucleotides, the CDR3 is TGTGCCAGCAGTTCCTATGGGCTGGGAAGATATAGCAATCAGCCCCAGCATTTT. This codes for CASSSYGLGRYSNQPQHF.

The genes are TRBV2 and TRBJ2-1; the D gene is possibly TRBD2 (6 bases). CDR3 length: 16 amino acids. Germline V gene data show CDR1 as SNHLY and CDR2 as FYNNEI. V lost 5 bases to trimming and J lost 3 bases, with 17 bases between them. The CDR3 loop is CASSSLATGIYNEQFF. The CDR3 nucleotides read TGTGCCAGCAGTTCCCTAGCGACGGGTATCTACAATGAGCAGTTCTTC.

This sequence joins TRBV19 and TRBJ1-5; perhaps TRBD1 as D (5 bases). The ends were cut back, 5 bases at V and 4 bases at J, with 15 bases in the middle. The CDR3 extends over 15 amino acids. From germline, CDR1 is LNHDA and CDR2 SQIVND (reference sequence). CDR3 sequence: CASSGVTGRNQPQHF. CDR3 sequence (DNA): TGTGCCAGTAGTGGGGTCACGGGGCGTAATCAGCCCCAGCATTTT.

The V call is TRBV7-2, the J call TRBJ2-3, with 8 bases fitting TRBD1. The CDR3 has 14 residues. The V and J ends lost 5 bases and 6 bases, in that order; junction bases with no gene match: 7. The germline gives CDR1 SGHTA, CDR2 FQGNSA. CDR3 DNA sequence: TGTGCCAGCAGCAAGCAGGGGGCGCGGGATACGCAGTATTTT. It encodes CASSKQGARDTQYF.

This clonotype was seen only a few times. The CDR3, as DNA: TGCAGTGCAAGAACTACTAGCTCCTACAATGAGCAGTTCTTC. As protein: CSARTTSSYNEQFF. The V call is TRBV20-1, the J call TRBJ2-1; maybe TRBD2 (5 bases). The CDR3 spans 14 residues. V shed 6 bases and J shed 0 bases, with 12 bases lying between them. Germline V gene sequence: CDR1 DFQATT, CDR2 SNEGSKA (reference sequence).

This clonotype was picked up many times. The V gene is TRBV7-9, the J gene TRBJ2-3; D ambiguous. Trimming took 0 bases from V and 2 from J, leaving 6 bases between them. The CDR3 is 14 residues long. Germline V gene sequence: CDR1 SEHNR, CDR2 FQNEAQ (reference sequence). Written as DNA, the CDR3 is TGTGCCAGCAGCTTAGCCTACTTCACAGATACGCAGTATTTT. This sequence encodes CASSLAYFTDTQYF. Together with reference TRBV7-9 and TRBJ2-3, the CDR3 gives the full variable domain: DTGVSQNPRHKITKRGQNVTFRCDPISEHNRLYWYRQTLGQGPEFLTYFQNEAQLEKSRLLSDRFSAERPKGSFSTLEIQRTEQGDSAMYLCASSLAYFTDTQYFGPGTRLTVL.

This clonotype came up many times. The chain couples TRBV2 to TRBJ1-2; D possibly corresponds to TRBD1 (6 bases). The CDR3 length is 13 residues. The germline gives CDR1 SNHLY, CDR2 FYNNEI. V was shortened by 4 bases and J by 1 base, with 7 bases between the two germline ends. CDR3: CASSVDSNYGYTF. Written as DNA, the CDR3 is TGTGCCAGCAGTGTGGACAGTAACTATGGCTACACCTTC. Full variable domain (remainder filled in from reference TRBV2 and TRBJ1-2): EPEVTQTPSHQVTQMGQEVILRCVPISNHLYFYWYRQILGQKVEFLVSFYNNEISEKSEIFDDQFSVERPDGSNFTLKIRSTKLEDSAMYFCASSVDSNYGYTFGSGTRLTVV.

In this sample, this clonotype turned up many times. The rearrangement joins TRBV30 to TRBJ1-2; TRBD1 matches at 8 bases. The CDR3 is 14 amino acids. With V trimmed by 3 bases and J by 7 bases, 10 bases remained unmatched. Germline assignment: CDR1 GTSNPN and CDR2 SVGIG (reference sequence). CDR3: CAWRGQGAQSGYTF. The CDR3 DNA is TGTGCCTGGAGAGGTCAGGGGGCGCAATCTGGCTACACCTTC.

V is TRBV24-1 and J is TRBJ2-5, with 8 bases aligning to TRBD1. J lost 6 bases, V lost 3 bases, and 14 bases had no gene match. Germline V gives CDR1 KGHDR, CDR2 SFDVKD. The CDR3 is 17 residues long. The CDR3 DNA reads TGTGCCACCAGTGATGGATCAGGGGGCCGGGGGACGAAGACCCAGTACTTC. Protein: CATSDGSGGRGTKTQYF.

This clonotype was seen repeatedly, ten times or more. The chain combines TRBV9 with TRBJ1-4; D may be TRBD1 (6 bases). Germline CDR1 and CDR2: SGDLS and YYNGEE. The CDR3 sequence is 14 residues long. The V end was cut by 2 bases, the J end by 8 bases, with 13 bases between. CDR3 amino acids: CASSVSGVGEKLFF. Written as DNA, the CDR3 is TGTGCCAGCAGCGTGTCAGGGGTAGGGGAAAAACTGTTTTTT.

In its sample, this clonotype was seen many times. CDR3 amino acids: CASSPHHGTDQFGNTIYF. CDR3 coding DNA: TGTGCCAGCAGCCCCCACCACGGGACAGACCAATTTGGAAACACCATATATTTT. The chain recombines TRBV4-2 with TRBJ1-3; 7 nucleotides match TRBD1. CDR3 size: 18 residues. Germline V lookup: CDR1 LGHNA, CDR2 YNFKEQ. V gave up 4 bases and J gave up 3 bases; unmatched junction bases: 15.

CDR3 bases: TGTGCCAGCGGGAGGCAGATCAAGACAGTGTTCTTC. This gives the protein CASGRQIKTVFF. The chain has TRBV28 and TRBJ2-1, with a weak D call TRBD2 (6 bases). V was pared by 8 bases and J by 15 bases, with 20 bases between. CDR1 and CDR2 (germline): MDHEN, SYDVKM. The CDR3 runs to 12 residues. The variable domain in full, with the rest retrieved from reference TRBV28 and TRBJ2-1, is DVKVTQSSRYLVKRTGEKVFLECVQDMDHENMFWYRQDPGLGLRLIYFSYDVKMKEKGDIPEGYSVSREKKERFSLILESASTNQTSMYLCASGRQIKTVFFGPGTRLTVL.

This chain joins TRBV20-1 and TRBJ2-3, with 7 bases aligning to TRBD2. CDR1 and CDR2 (germline): DFQATT, SNEGSKA (reference sequence). The CDR3 covers 17 residues. With V trimmed by 0 bases and J by 5 bases, 14 bases remained unmatched. The CDR3 loop reads CSARDPLAGVLGDTQYF. The CDR3 DNA follows: TGCAGTGCTAGAGATCCCCTTGCGGGGGTTCTCGGAGATACGCAGTATTTT.

The chain links TRBV5-6 to TRBJ1-5; a possible D gene is TRBD1 (5 bases). The V end lost 0 bases, the J end lost 2 bases, and 12 bases lay between the germline ends. The CDR3 sequence is 16 residues long. The V gene's germline CDR1 is SGHDT and CDR2 YYEEEE. The CDR3 DNA reads TGTGCCAGCAGCTTGGCCCGGCAGGGCGGCAATCAGCCCCAGCATTTT. Residues: CASSLARQGGNQPQHF.

This clonotype was seen a handful of times. The J gene is TRBJ2-7, the V gene TRBV7-2, with unresolved D. The CDR3 length is 14 residues. CDR1 and CDR2 from the germline V gene are SGHTA and FQGNSA. V lost 3 bases and J 2 bases, leaving 11 bases between the germline ends. The CDR3 loop is CASSFDWTAYEQYF. Written as DNA, the CDR3 is TGTGCCAGCAGCTTTGACTGGACGGCCTACGAGCAGTACTTC.

In its sample, this clonotype was seen many times. The rearrangement links TRBV10-3 to TRBJ1-1; the D gene is possibly TRBD1 (6 bases). The CDR3 has 14 amino acids. Germline assignment: CDR1 ENHRY and CDR2 SYGVKD. V lost 8 bases and J lost 3, with 16 bases in between. The CDR3 DNA is TGTGCCATCCGAGGGGGATCGACCCACACTGAAGCTTTCTTT. Encoded protein: CAIRGGSTHTEAFF.